This T cell receptor (beta chain) was sequenced for a study of blood T cell repertoires in COVID-19. As for the study in general: Material from acute and convalescent COVID-19 was sourced from the United States, Italy and Spain.

Looked up from germline, CDR1 is SQVTM and CDR2 is ANQGSEA. CDR3 size: 12 residues. V was clipped by 0 bases and J by 2 bases, with 5 bases between them. Study processing details: Reference gene primer amplification gave estimated nucleated cell counts. Profiling relied on immunoSEQ multiplex PCR, and the TCRdb table lists in-frame clones only, not all of them. V and J calls and clone size come straight from that table; D and trimming were deduced from the DNA. The table lists about 230,000 clones, approximately 90% of them singletons. Participant-reported clinical history was the basis for cohort assignment. Cohort 3 recovery required two negative PCRs, clearance, or symptom resolution.

This receptor was obtained from a man younger than 35 who had recovered from COVID-19. The rearrangement joins TRBV29-1 to TRBJ2-7, with D unclear. The sequencing sample was made of PBMCs or T cells enriched from blood (not recorded which). The CDR3 DNA reads as TGCAGCGTTGAAGACGGTACCTACGAGCAGTACTTC. Its translation is CSVEDGTYEQYF.